This is a list of T cell receptor beta chains from one sample in a study of T-cell memory formation after mild COVID-19. From the 5' RACE reads, TCRdb called clonotypes with MiXCR, one entry per CDR3 protein. Of 150,000 to 200,000 distinct CDR3 sequences in the sample, roughly a third are singletons; the top ten hold more than 10%. The specimen sequenced was PBMCs or a T cell subset sorted from them (not recorded which). These receptors came from an adult woman who had mild COVID-19 (a few samples of this study predate the infection). Cell type and time point are not known. CDR3s include the opening cysteine and the closing phenylalanine or tryptophan. D genes are given only for firm matches. Clone size is given for some rows only: seen once, a few or many times, or a class if the clone is expanded.

V: TRBV5-1
J: TRBJ2-1
size: NA
D: TRBD2
DNA: TGCGCCAGCAGCCCAGAGCCGGGACTAGCGGGGGGGGAGTTCTTC
CDR3: CASSPEPGLAGGEFF

V: TRBV20-1
J: TRBJ2-1
size: NA
D: NA
DNA: TGCAGTGCTAGAGAACGACTCGGCAGGAGGACGGGGGATGAGCAGTTCTTC
CDR3: CSARERLGRRTGDEQFF

V: TRBV5-4
J: TRBJ2-7
size: few
D: NA
DNA: TGTGCCAGCAGCTCAGCAGGGAGGTCCTACGAGCAGTACTTC
CDR3: CASSSAGRSYEQYF

V: TRBV6-1
J: TRBJ2-5
size: few
D: NA
DNA: TGTGCCAGCAGTGAAGAGGCGGGAAACCAAGAGACCCAGTACTTC
CDR3: CASSEEAGNQETQYF

V: TRBV12-3/TRBV12-4
J: TRBJ2-5
size: few
D: NA
DNA: TGTGCCAGCAGTTTTGGGGGCACAGAGACCCAGTACTTC
CDR3: CASSFGGTETQYF

V: TRBV4-2
J: TRBJ2-3
size: few
D: NA
DNA: TGTGCCAGCAGCCAAGCGGTGGGGGCGGCCGGGGGCACAGATACGCAGTATTTT
CDR3: CASSQAVGAAGGTDTQYF

V: TRBV6-5
J: TRBJ2-3
size: NA
D: NA
DNA: TGTGCCAGCAGTTACTCAGATACCCCAGATACGCAGTATTTT
CDR3: CASSYSDTPDTQYF

V: TRBV10-3
J: TRBJ1-2
size: NA
D: TRBD1
DNA: TGTGCCACCGGGACAGGGATGGTTGCTAACTATGGCTACACCTTC
CDR3: CATGTGMVANYGYTF

V: TRBV24-1
J: TRBJ2-1
size: NA
D: TRBD2
DNA: TGTGCCACCAGTGAACCTGAGGCTAGCGGGGTAGGGCATGAGCAGTTCTTC
CDR3: CATSEPEASGVGHEQFF

V: TRBV19
J: TRBJ2-1
size: NA
D: TRBD2
DNA: TGTGCCATTAGTATAGGGGTATCGGCTAGCGGGATAAGGGGGAAGTCCTACAATGAGCAGTTCTTC
CDR3: CAISIGVSASGIRGKSYNEQFF

V: TRBV19
J: TRBJ2-7
size: NA
D: TRBD2
DNA: TGTGCCAGTAGTATGAGCGGGGGGGCGTACGAGCAGTACTTC
CDR3: CASSMSGGAYEQYF

V: TRBV30
J: TRBJ1-5
size: NA
D: TRBD1
DNA: TGTGCCTGGAGTAGACAGGGTGATCAGCCCCAGCATTTT
CDR3: CAWSRQGDQPQHF

V: TRBV12-3/TRBV12-4
J: TRBJ2-3
size: NA
D: NA
DNA: TGTGCCAGCAGTTCCAGGGCCTCTACGCAGTATTTT
CDR3: CASSSRASTQYF

V: TRBV12-3/TRBV12-4
J: TRBJ1-1
size: NA
D: TRBD1
DNA: TGTGCCAGCAGTTTAAGGGACAGGGGGCTCACTGAAGCTTTCTTT
CDR3: CASSLRDRGLTEAFF

V: TRBV29-1
J: TRBJ2-7
size: NA
D: TRBD1
DNA: TGCAGCGTTGAAGTACCGGGACAGAGGAAAGTTGAGCAGTACTTC
CDR3: CSVEVPGQRKVEQYF

V: TRBV6-4
J: TRBJ2-3
size: few
D: NA
DNA: TGTGCCAGCAGTGACTCCGCAGGGGCCACAGATACGCAGTATTTT
CDR3: CASSDSAGATDTQYF

V: TRBV6-2/TRBV6-3
J: TRBJ1-1
size: few
D: NA
DNA: TGTGCCAGCAGTTACTCCCGGGCACGAACTGAAGCTTTCTTT
CDR3: CASSYSRARTEAFF

V: TRBV7-8
J: TRBJ2-3
size: few
D: NA
DNA: TGTGCCAGCAGCTTACTCGTGGGAGATACGCAGTATTTT
CDR3: CASSLLVGDTQYF

V: TRBV20-1
J: TRBJ2-4
size: few
D: TRBD1
DNA: TGCAGTGCTGGACGGGACAGAGGGGTTCAGTACTTC
CDR3: CSAGRDRGVQYF

V: TRBV30
J: TRBJ2-3
size: few
D: TRBD1
DNA: TGTGCCTGGAGTATCGGGACAGGGAGCACAGATACGCAGTATTTT
CDR3: CAWSIGTGSTDTQYF

V: TRBV29-1
J: TRBJ2-3
size: NA
D: TRBD1
DNA: TGCAGCGTTGACGGAGACAGGGGAGTGGATACGCAGTATTTT
CDR3: CSVDGDRGVDTQYF

V: TRBV4-1
J: TRBJ2-2
size: few
D: TRBD2
DNA: TGCGCCAGCAGCCATAGACTAGCGGGGGGGCCCGGGGAGCTGTTTTTT
CDR3: CASSHRLAGGPGELFF

V: TRBV7-9
J: TRBJ1-5
size: NA
D: NA
DNA: TGTGCCAGCAGCCCGTTGACGGTTAATCAGCCCCAGCATTTT
CDR3: CASSPLTVNQPQHF

V: TRBV6-5
J: TRBJ2-5
size: few
D: TRBD2
DNA: TGTGCCAGCAGAGACCCCGGGACTAGCGGGGGTCAGTACTTC
CDR3: CASRDPGTSGGQYF

V: TRBV20-1
J: TRBJ2-7
size: NA
D: NA
DNA: TGCAGTGCTCCTGGTCATTTTGAGCAGTACTTC
CDR3: CSAPGHFEQYF

V: TRBV12-3/TRBV12-4
J: TRBJ2-3
size: many
D: NA
DNA: TGTGCCAGCAGTTTAGGGGAGGCAGATACGCAGTATTTT
CDR3: CASSLGEADTQYF

V: TRBV24-1
J: TRBJ2-3
size: NA
D: TRBD2
DNA: TGTGCCACCAGTACCGGAGCGGGAGAGGTAGATACGCAGTATTTT
CDR3: CATSTGAGEVDTQYF

V: TRBV5-1
J: TRBJ2-5
size: NA
D: NA
DNA: TGCGCCAGCAGCTTCCTAGGTCCGAACCAAGAGACCCAGTACTTC
CDR3: CASSFLGPNQETQYF

V: TRBV7-3
J: TRBJ2-3
size: NA
D: TRBD1
DNA: TGTGCCAGCAGCTCCTCCGGGACAGGGGTTGGAGATACGCAGTATTTT
CDR3: CASSSSGTGVGDTQYF

V: TRBV7-2
J: TRBJ2-3
size: few
D: NA
DNA: TGTGCCAGCAGCTTAGACTCAGGCAGGGCAGATACGCAGTATTTT
CDR3: CASSLDSGRADTQYF

V: TRBV5-1
J: TRBJ2-1
size: few
D: TRBD2
DNA: TGCGCCAGCAGCCGGCCGGGGACTAGCGGGATAATGAGGCAGTTCTTC
CDR3: CASSRPGTSGIMRQFF

V: TRBV6-6
J: TRBJ2-1
size: NA
D: TRBD1
DNA: TGTGCCAGTTCGGGCCGGGACAGGGCCTACAATGAGCAGTTCTTC
CDR3: CASSGRDRAYNEQFF

V: TRBV27
J: TRBJ2-1
size: few
D: NA
DNA: TGTGCCAGCAGGGTTGGGTGGAATGAGCAGTTCTTC
CDR3: CASRVGWNEQFF

V: TRBV5-1
J: TRBJ2-5
size: many
D: NA
DNA: TGCGCCAGCAGCTTAGGACATTCCCAAGAGACCCAGTACTTC
CDR3: CASSLGHSQETQYF

V: TRBV27
J: TRBJ2-3
size: NA
D: TRBD2
DNA: TGTGCCAGCAGCCGGGAAACTAGCGGGAGTGTCACAGATACGCAGTATTTT
CDR3: CASSRETSGSVTDTQYF

V: TRBV5-5
J: TRBJ1-2
size: NA
D: NA
DNA: TGTGCCAGCAGCTTGTTTGGCGAAGGTGGCTATGGCTACACCTTC
CDR3: CASSLFGEGGYGYTF

V: TRBV29-1
J: TRBJ2-3
size: many
D: TRBD1
DNA: TGCAGCGTAACGGGACAGGGGTCCACAGATACGCAGTATTTT
CDR3: CSVTGQGSTDTQYF

V: TRBV12-5
J: TRBJ1-1
size: NA
D: NA
DNA: TGTGCTAGTGGGAAACAGGGTGGAGGGAACACTGAAGCTTTCTTT
CDR3: CASGKQGGGNTEAFF

V: TRBV6-1
J: TRBJ1-1
size: NA
D: NA
DNA: TGTGCCAGCAGAGGACTTGGGCGGACTGAAGCTTTCTTT
CDR3: CASRGLGRTEAFF

V: TRBV4-1
J: TRBJ2-1
size: NA
D: NA
DNA: TGCGCCAGCAGCCAAGAGTGGGGTGAGCAGTTCTTC
CDR3: CASSQEWGEQFF

V: TRBV7-9
J: TRBJ1-5
size: NA
D: TRBD1
DNA: TGTGCCAGCAGCTCCGGACAGGGGGCTCAGCCCCAGCATTTT
CDR3: CASSSGQGAQPQHF

V: TRBV29-1
J: TRBJ2-4
size: few
D: NA
DNA: TGCAGCGGAGGGGCGGGAAACATTCAGTACTTC
CDR3: CSGGAGNIQYF

V: TRBV29-1
J: TRBJ1-1
size: NA
D: TRBD1
DNA: TGCAGCGCCCAACAGGGGGACACTGAAGCTTTCTTT
CDR3: CSAQQGDTEAFF

V: TRBV7-9
J: TRBJ2-1
size: NA
D: TRBD2
DNA: TGTGCCAGCAACCCCGGGACTAGTGGCAAGCACAATGAGCAGTTCTTC
CDR3: CASNPGTSGKHNEQFF

V: TRBV5-6
J: TRBJ2-1
size: NA
D: TRBD2
DNA: TGTGCCAGCAGCCCAGGTAGGCTAGCGGGGGACCTAACTCTCAATGAGCAGTTCTTC
CDR3: CASSPGRLAGDLTLNEQFF

V: TRBV7-9
J: TRBJ1-4
size: NA
D: NA
DNA: TGTGCCAGCAGCACACTCCAGGGAGGGGAAAAACTGTTTTTT
CDR3: CASSTLQGGEKLFF

V: TRBV7-6
J: TRBJ1-4
size: NA
D: NA
DNA: TGTGCCAGCAGCTTAGATGCGGGGGCGGGTGAAAAACTGTTTTTT
CDR3: CASSLDAGAGEKLFF

V: TRBV19
J: TRBJ2-3
size: NA
D: TRBD2
DNA: TGTGCCAGTAGTATTCAAGCGGGAGTCATAGATACGCAGTATTTT
CDR3: CASSIQAGVIDTQYF

V: TRBV12-3/TRBV12-4
J: TRBJ1-3
size: NA
D: NA
DNA: TGTGCCAGCAGTCCCACAGGGAACCCTGGAAACACCATATATTTT
CDR3: CASSPTGNPGNTIYF

V: TRBV7-9
J: TRBJ2-7
size: NA
D: NA
DNA: TGTGCCAGCGAGTCAACTCCGACCTACGAGCAGTACTTC
CDR3: CASESTPTYEQYF

V: TRBV19
J: TRBJ2-1
size: NA
D: TRBD2
DNA: TGTGCCAGTAGTATTGGTGGGACTAGCGGGTACAATGAGCAGTTCTTC
CDR3: CASSIGGTSGYNEQFF